The 17 T cell receptor beta chains in this list originate from one sample, sequenced in a study of T cells after yellow fever vaccination. TCRdb used MiXCR to reprocess the 5' RACE reads, holding one entry per CDR3 protein. The sample consists of under 550,000 distinct CDR3 sequences, just over 20% of them appearing once. Sequences were derived from PBMCs, sampled roughly 23 days after the first yellow fever vaccination. These receptor sequences come from a man aged 18-30 years who received the YFV17D yellow fever vaccine.

J is TRBJ1-5 and V is TRBV12-5, with 7 bases that match TRBD1. Germline loops: CDR1 LGHNT, CDR2 FRNRAP. There are 15 residues in the CDR3. Unmatched junction bases numbered 12, after V lost 4 bases and J lost 9 bases. CDR3 in DNA: TGTGCTAGTGGTTCCATCAGGGGGAGTCCGACGCCCCAGCATTTT. Its translation is CASGSIRGSPTPQHF.

The chain uses TRBV19 and TRBJ2-1; D is perhaps TRBD2 (6 bases). The ends were cut back, 6 bases at V and 7 bases at J, with 13 bases in the middle. The germline CDR1 and CDR2 sequences are LNHDA and SQIVND (reference sequence). This CDR3 is 13 amino acids long. The CDR3 here is CASSWGVRNEQFF. The CDR3 DNA follows: TGTGCCAGTAGCTGGGGGGTAAGAAATGAGCAGTTCTTC.

DNA for the CDR3: TGTGCCAGCAGCTTACGACTAGCGGGGGGACCTCTAGCCACCGGGGAGCTGTTTTTT. Its protein product is CASSLRLAGGPLATGELFF. The chain has TRBV9 and TRBJ2-2, with 13 bases identical to TRBD2. Germline loops: CDR1 SGDLS, CDR2 YYNGEE. The V segment lost 4 bases and the J segment 4 bases; nucleotides outside the gene matches: 13. The CDR3 runs 19 residues.

The rearrangement uses TRBV5-1 and TRBJ1-1; 7 bases line up with TRBD1. J gave up 5 bases and V 2 bases, and 6 bases lay outside the gene matches. The CDR3 covers 14 residues. CDR1 SGHRS and CDR2 YFSETQ come from the germline V gene. DNA for the CDR3: TGCGCCAGCAGCTTAGGGGGCGTTAAAACTGAAGCTTTCTTT. Translation gives CASSLGGVKTEAFF.

This clonotype came up a few times. The rearrangement links TRBV20-1 to TRBJ2-5; TRBD1 might be the D (6 bases). V was trimmed by 2 bases and J by 0 bases, leaving 13 bases between them. The length of the CDR3 is 15 residues. Germline lookup yields CDR1 DFQATT and CDR2 SNEGSKA (reference sequence). Here the CDR3 reads CSARIPGTNQETQYF. For the CDR3, the DNA is TGCAGTGCTAGAATCCCCGGGACAAACCAAGAGACCCAGTACTTC.

The chain employs TRBV5-4 and TRBJ2-7, with 10 bases matching TRBD1. Unmatched junction bases numbered 5, after V lost 0 bases and J lost 5 bases. Germline V gene lookup returns CDR1 SGHNT and CDR2 YYREEE (reference sequence). The CDR3 runs 15 residues. As DNA, the CDR3 is TGTGCCAGCAGCTTGGGGGGACAGGGGATTCACGAGCAGTACTTC. Translating gives CASSLGGQGIHEQYF.

The chain is built from TRBV7-2 and TRBJ2-7, with D uncertain. Germline V gene data show CDR1 as SGHTA and CDR2 as FQGNSA. Trimming shortened V by 2 bases and J by 3 bases, and 14 bases separated the two germline ends. The CDR3 sequence is 15 residues long. The CDR3 DNA reads as TGTGCCAGCAGCTTATACGGCGGACCGTTCTACGAGCAGTACTTC. Amino acid sequence: CASSLYGGPFYEQYF.

The table lists this clonotype with many counts. The chain uses TRBV5-1 and TRBJ2-3, with D unresolved. Germline CDR1 SGHRS, CDR2 YFSETQ. Trimming cost V 5 bases and J 4 bases, with 14 bases left between them. This CDR3 spans 14 amino acids. The CDR3 region has the DNA TGCGCCAGCAGTCTTAATAACAGCCCAGATACGCAGTATTTT. Amino acid sequence: CASSLNNSPDTQYF.

In DNA form, the CDR3 reads TGTGCCAGCAGTCCTCGGGGTCAGGATGGGGGGGATACGCAGTATTTT. Amino acid sequence: CASSPRGQDGGDTQYF. This chain links TRBV12-3 or TRBV12-4 with TRBJ2-3, with D possibly matching TRBD2 (6 bases). Trimming pared 5 bases from V and 6 bases from J, leaving 21 bases between. This CDR3 region has 16 residues.

This clonotype was seen many times. V is TRBV5-1 and J is TRBJ1-5, with D tentatively TRBD1 (5 bases). This CDR3 is 13 amino acids long. Looked up from germline, CDR1 is SGHRS and CDR2 is YFSETQ. The V and J ends lost 4 bases and 6 bases respectively, with 11 bases between them. The chain's CDR3 is CASSGDPSQPQHF. CDR3 nucleotide sequence: TGCGCCAGCAGCGGGGACCCCAGTCAGCCCCAGCATTTT.

A note on this clonotype: One end of the junction varies from germline; a read error may be responsible. The chain has TRBV20-1 and TRBJ2-3, with D possibly being TRBD2 (5 bases). The germline CDR1 and CDR2 sequences are DFQATT and SNEGSKA (reference sequence). This CDR3 comprises 14 residues. The CDR3 DNA reads TGCAGTGCTAGCCAGCGCGGGCTGGAAGATGCGCAGTATTTT. It encodes CSASQRGLEDAQYF.

This clonotype showed up just a few times. The genes are TRBV6-5 and TRBJ2-3; 8 bases fit TRBD2. J was trimmed by 0 bases and V by 5 bases; bases with no gene match: 7. The CDR3 contains 16 residues. Germline lookup yields CDR1 MNHEY and CDR2 SVGAGI. This CDR3 reads CASSKRLASSTDTQYF. CDR3 bases: TGTGCCAGCAGTAAACGACTAGCGTCTAGCACAGATACGCAGTATTTT.

The V gene is TRBV7-9, the J gene TRBJ2-7, with 7 bases that match TRBD1. In germline, CDR1 is SEHNR, CDR2 FQNEAQ (reference sequence). J lost 3 bases, V lost 5 bases, and 7 bases had no gene match. The CDR3 has 14 residues. CDR3 DNA: TGTGCCAGCAGCCGGGACAGCCGGATCTACGAGCAGTACGTC. It encodes CASSRDSRIYEQYV.

The rearrangement links TRBV7-2 to TRBJ2-5, with a weak D call TRBD2 (7 bases). This CDR3 comprises 15 residues. The germline V and J ends were trimmed by 4 bases and 1 base, with 13 bases remaining between them. Per the germline V gene, CDR1 is SGHTA and CDR2 is FQGNSA. The CDR3 DNA sequence: TGTGCCAGCAGCTCGATGGGGGGGCCCCAAGAGACCCAGTACTTC. This translates into CASSSMGGPQETQYF.

V gene TRBV5-5 combines with J gene TRBJ1-2, with 8 bases identical to TRBD1. This CDR3 has 14 residues. Germline V gene data show CDR1 as SGHKS and CDR2 as YYEKEE (reference sequence). V dropped 3 bases and J dropped 8; count of bases not matched to a gene: 9. The CDR3 nucleotides are TGTGCCAGCAGCTACGACAGGGGACAGCTGGGCTACACCTTC. Translation gives CASSYDRGQLGYTF.

The chain joins TRBV14 to TRBJ1-4, with D unresolved. Germline assignment: CDR1 SGHDN and CDR2 FVKESK. Between the trimmed V and J ends, which lost 2 bases and 7 bases, there was a span of 14 bases. The CDR3 is 15 residues long. CDR3 loop: CASSQRTPGGEKLFF. The CDR3 DNA reads as TGTGCCAGCAGCCAACGTACTCCAGGAGGTGAAAAACTGTTTTTT.

This clonotype was counted between two and nine times. This chain uses TRBV29-1 with TRBJ1-1; no clear D gene. Germline V gives CDR1 SQVTM, CDR2 ANQGSEA. Trimming took 4 bases from V and 0 from J, leaving 9 bases between them. The length of the CDR3 is 13 residues. CDR3 nucleotides: TGCAGCGTTGCCCCCTATATGAACACTGAAGCTTTCTTT. This translates into CSVAPYMNTEAFF.